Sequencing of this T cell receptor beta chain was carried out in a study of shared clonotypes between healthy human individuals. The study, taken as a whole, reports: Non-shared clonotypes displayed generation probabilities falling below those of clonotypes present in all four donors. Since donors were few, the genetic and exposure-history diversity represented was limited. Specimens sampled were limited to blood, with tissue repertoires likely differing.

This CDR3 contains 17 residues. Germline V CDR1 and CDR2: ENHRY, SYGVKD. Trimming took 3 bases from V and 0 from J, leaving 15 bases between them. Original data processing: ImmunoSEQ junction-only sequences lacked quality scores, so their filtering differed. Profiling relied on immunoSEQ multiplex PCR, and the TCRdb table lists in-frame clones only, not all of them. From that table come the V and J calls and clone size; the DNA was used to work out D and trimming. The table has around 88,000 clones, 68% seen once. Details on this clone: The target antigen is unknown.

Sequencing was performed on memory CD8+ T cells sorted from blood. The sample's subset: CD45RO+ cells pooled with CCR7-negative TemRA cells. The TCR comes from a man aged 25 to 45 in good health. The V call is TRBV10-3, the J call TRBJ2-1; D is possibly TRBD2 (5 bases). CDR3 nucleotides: TGTGCCATCAGTGAATCGCTAGCAGTAAGCTCCTACAATGAGCAGTTCTTC. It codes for CAISESLAVSSYNEQFF.